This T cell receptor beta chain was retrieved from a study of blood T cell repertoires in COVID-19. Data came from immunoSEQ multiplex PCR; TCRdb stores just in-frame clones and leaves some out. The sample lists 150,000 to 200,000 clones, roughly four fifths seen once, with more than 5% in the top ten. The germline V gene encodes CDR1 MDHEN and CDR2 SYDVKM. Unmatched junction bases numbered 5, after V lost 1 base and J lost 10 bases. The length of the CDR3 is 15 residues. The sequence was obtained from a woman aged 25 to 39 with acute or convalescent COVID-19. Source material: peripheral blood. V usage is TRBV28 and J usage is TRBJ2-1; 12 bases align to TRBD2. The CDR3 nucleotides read TGTGCCAGCAGTTTATATGGACTAGCGGGAAGCGAGCAGTTCTTC. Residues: CASSLYGLAGSEQFF.